What follows are 22 T cell receptor beta chains derived from one specimen sequenced in a study of response to subunit inactivated influenza vaccine. From the RT-PCR reads, TCRdb called clonotypes with MiXCR, one entry per CDR3 protein. The sample carries 710,000 or so distinct CDR3 sequences, more than 15% recorded once. The sequencing used PBMCs from blood, collected about 12 days after vaccination. These receptors originate from a man aged 50-60 years who received an inactivated influenza vaccine.

This clonotype was found many times. The chain uses TRBV25-1 and TRBJ2-7; 7 positions match TRBD1. The junction had 6 bases not matched to a gene; V was cut back by 4 bases and J by 3 bases. This CDR3 spans 14 amino acids. Germline V gene sequence: CDR1 MGHDK, CDR2 SYGVNS. The CDR3 sequence is CASSGWDSGYEQYF. CDR3 bases: TGTGCCAGCAGTGGATGGGACAGCGGCTACGAGCAGTACTTC.

This clonotype has a handful of counts. This chain joins TRBV4-1 and TRBJ1-2, with 10 bases matching TRBD1. The CDR3 spans 13 residues. V gave up 3 bases and J gave up 8 bases; unmatched junction bases: 3. CDR1 is MGHRA and CDR2 is YSYEKL in the germline V gene. This chain's CDR3 is CASSQGTGAGYTF. The CDR3 DNA reads as TGCGCCAGCAGCCAGGGGACAGGGGCGGGCTACACCTTC.

The chain is built from TRBV19 and TRBJ2-1, with 8 bases aligning to TRBD2. The CDR3 consists of 16 residues. V lost 3 bases and J lost 10; bases outside the gene matches: 14. CDR1 is LNHDA, CDR2 SQIVND, per germline (reference sequence). The CDR3 loop is CASSINRAGGPREQFF. As DNA, the CDR3 is TGTGCCAGTAGTATTAATCGGGCGGGAGGTCCCAGGGAGCAGTTCTTC.

This clonotype was seen only a few times. This sequence joins TRBV20-1 and TRBJ2-7; either TRBD1 or TRBD2 may fit D (5 bases each). This CDR3 has 12 amino acids. Looked up from germline, CDR1 is DFQATT and CDR2 is SNEGSKA (reference sequence). Trimming shortened V by 2 bases and J by 5 bases, and 10 bases separated the two germline ends. The DNA of the CDR3 is TGCAGTGCTAGATACGGGGCGGACGAGCAGTACTTC. It codes for CSARYGADEQYF.

The chain links TRBV4-3 to TRBJ1-6; D perhaps matches TRBD1 (6 bases). The length of the CDR3 is 17 residues. The germline V gene encodes CDR1 LGHNA and CDR2 YSLEER. Trimming shortened V by 1 base and J by 7 bases, and 17 bases separated the two germline ends. The CDR3 reads CASSQVKDSKPNSPLHF. For the CDR3, the DNA is TGCGCCAGCAGCCAAGTAAAGGACAGCAAACCCAATTCACCCCTCCACTTT.

A few counts support this clonotype. The chain has TRBV7-9 and TRBJ2-7, with D possibly TRBD1 on 6 matching bases. The CDR3 has 15 residues. Germline values: CDR1 SEHNR, CDR2 FQNEAQ (reference sequence). V lost 5 bases, J lost 3 bases, and 17 bases lay in between. CDR3 coding DNA: TGTGCCAGCAGCCCTACGGGACACCAATACTACGAGCAGTACTTC. This sequence encodes CASSPTGHQYYEQYF.

This clonotype came up a few times. The V and J genes are TRBV7-8 and TRBJ2-2, with D possibly TRBD1 on 6 matching bases. The CDR3 covers 16 residues. V was trimmed by 0 bases and J by 5 bases, leaving 13 bases between them. In germline, CDR1 is SGHVS, CDR2 FQNEAQ. The CDR3 DNA is TGTGCCAGCAGCTTAGCTAGGGACACACTGACCGGGGAGCTGTTTTTT. It translates to CASSLARDTLTGELFF.

This clonotype was seen more than once but under ten times. This chain joins TRBV30 and TRBJ1-1; TRBD1 aligns across 11 bases. This CDR3 is built from 15 residues. The J segment lost 5 bases and the V segment lost 2 bases, leaving 7 bases of the junction unmatched. Germline V gives CDR1 GTSNPN, CDR2 SVGIG (reference sequence). The CDR3 protein is CAWSTPDRGRTEAFF. The CDR3 region has the DNA TGTGCCTGGAGTACACCGGACAGGGGGCGGACTGAAGCTTTCTTT.

This clonotype came up many times. CDR3 nucleotides: TGTGCCAGCAGCCACGGGGACAGGAAGGATACGCAGTATTTT. This gives the protein CASSHGDRKDTQYF. The J gene is TRBJ2-3, the V gene TRBV7-2; TRBD1 aligns across 8 bases. Germline assignment: CDR1 SGHTA and CDR2 FQGNSA. The trim removed 5 bases at V and 6 bases at J, leaving 7 bases unmatched. There are 14 residues in the CDR3.

The V gene is TRBV5-1, the J gene TRBJ2-7; D call uncertain. Trimming left V 2 bases short and J 2 bases short, with 2 bases between. Germline V lookup: CDR1 SGHRS, CDR2 YFSETQ. CDR3 size: 11 residues. CDR3 coding DNA: TGCGCCAGCAGCTTTCCCTACGAGCAGTACTTC. This gives the protein CASSFPYEQYF.

This clonotype appeared a few times. The V and J genes are TRBV27 and TRBJ2-2; unclear D gene. This CDR3 region has 14 residues. The germline gives CDR1 MNHEY, CDR2 SMNVEV (reference sequence). Trimming stripped 6 bases from V and 0 bases from J, with 8 bases between. The CDR3 DNA sequence: TGTGCCAGCAGCCGGCGTACGAACACCGGGGAGCTGTTTTTT. Protein product: CASSRRTNTGELFF.

This chain uses TRBV5-6 with TRBJ2-2; the match to TRBD1 covers 10 bases. V lost 3 bases, J lost 6 bases, and 11 bases stayed unmatched. This CDR3 has 17 amino acids. Germline values: CDR1 SGHDT, CDR2 YYEEEE. CDR3 in amino acids: CASSSPVRDRGAGELFF. CDR3 DNA: TGTGCCAGCAGCTCTCCAGTCCGGGACAGGGGTGCCGGGGAGCTGTTTTTT.

The chain uses TRBV6-1 and TRBJ1-1; no clear D. The germline V gene has CDR1 MNHNS and CDR2 SASEGT. The ends were cut back, 6 bases at V and 0 bases at J, with 11 bases in the middle. The CDR3 loop spans 14 amino acids. DNA for the CDR3: TGTGCCAGCAGCCACACCGGTTTGAACACTGAAGCTTTCTTT. Translating it yields CASSHTGLNTEAFF.

This clonotype was observed a few times. The V gene is TRBV4-3, the J gene TRBJ2-1; D gene uncertain. V shed 0 bases and J shed 0 bases, with 9 bases lying between them. The CDR3 extends over 16 amino acids. Per the germline V gene, CDR1 is LGHNA and CDR2 is YSLEER. The CDR3 DNA follows: TGCGCCAGCAGCCAAGATCGTGAGAGCTCCTACAATGAGCAGTTCTTC. Encoded protein: CASSQDRESSYNEQFF.

This clonotype was found a few times. The rearrangement joins TRBV7-2 to TRBJ2-7; no clear D. Germline CDR1 reads SGHTA; CDR2 reads FQGNSA. CDR3 length: 15 amino acids. V lost 5 bases, J lost 2 bases, and 16 bases lay in between. In DNA form, the CDR3 reads TGTGCCAGCAGCGCGAGTGAATACGGTACCTACGAGCAGTACTTC. Amino acid sequence: CASSASEYGTYEQYF.

This clonotype has just a few counts. The rearrangement uses TRBV7-9 and TRBJ2-1; a weak D match, TRBD1 (5 bases). The CDR3 totals 16 residues. V lost 1 base to trimming and J lost 4 bases, with 14 bases between them. Looked up from germline, CDR1 is SEHNR and CDR2 is FQNEAQ (reference sequence). CDR3 sequence reads: CASSLEEVGLYNEQFF. Written as DNA, the CDR3 is TGTGCCAGCAGCTTAGAAGAGGTGGGGCTTTACAATGAGCAGTTCTTC.

The rearrangement links TRBV7-2 to TRBJ1-2, with 10 bases lining up with TRBD1. Germline V CDR1 and CDR2: SGHTA, FQGNSA. The CDR3 loop spans 15 amino acids. V was clipped by 0 bases and J by 2 bases; unmatched bases: 0. The CDR3: CASSLAGQGNYGYTF. CDR3 nucleotides: TGTGCCAGCAGCTTAGCGGGACAGGGGAACTATGGCTACACCTTC. The whole variable domain, filled in from reference TRBV7-2 and TRBJ1-2, reads GAGVSQSPSNKVTEKGKDVELRCDPISGHTALYWYRQSLGQGLEFLIYFQGNSAPDKSGLPSDRFSAERTGGSVSTLTIQRTQQEDSAVYLCASSLAGQGNYGYTFGSGTRLTVV.

There are a few counts of this clonotype. The chain recombines TRBV7-2 with TRBJ1-5; 9 bases match TRBD1. Germline lookup yields CDR1 SGHTA and CDR2 FQGNSA. The ends lost 1 base at V and 7 bases at J; junction bases unmatched: 5. This CDR3 has 15 amino acids. CDR3 DNA sequence: TGTGCCAGCAGCTTAGATGGGACAGGGTCCCAGCCCCAGCATTTT. The encoded protein is CASSLDGTGSQPQHF.

This chain links TRBV11-2 with TRBJ2-1, with TRBD1 as a possible D gene (6 bases). V was shortened by 4 bases and J by 6 bases, with 13 bases between the two germline ends. The CDR3 runs 14 residues. Germline CDR1 SGHAT, CDR2 FQNNGV. The CDR3 protein is CASSWGQPSNEQFF. The CDR3 region has the DNA TGTGCCAGCAGCTGGGGACAACCCTCCAATGAGCAGTTCTTC.

V gene TRBV20-1 combines with J gene TRBJ2-1; TRBD2 agrees at 11 bases. V lost 6 bases to trimming and J lost 6 bases; unmatched junction nucleotides: 7. The germline CDR1 and CDR2 sequences are DFQATT and SNEGSKA (reference sequence). The CDR3 has 14 residues. The chain's CDR3 is CSAKTSGMGNEQFF. CDR3 coding DNA: TGCAGTGCCAAGACTAGCGGGATGGGCAATGAGCAGTTCTTC.

The chain is built from TRBV5-5 and TRBJ1-4; D is perhaps TRBD1 (6 bases). Trimming stripped 1 base from V and 4 bases from J, with 11 bases between. This CDR3 contains 15 residues. Germline CDR1 SGHKS, CDR2 YYEKEE (reference sequence). This chain's CDR3 is CASSLFQGNNEKLFF. The CDR3 bases are TGTGCCAGCAGCTTGTTCCAGGGGAATAATGAAAAACTGTTTTTT.

This chain uses TRBV29-1 with TRBJ2-3, with a tentative D call TRBD1 (5 bases). Between the trimmed V and J ends, which lost 6 bases and 2 bases, there was a span of 12 bases. This CDR3 has 13 residues. Germline CDR1 is SQVTM and CDR2 is ANQGSEA. CDR3 nucleotide sequence: TGCAGCGTCCAGACAGCCTTCACAGATACGCAGTATTTT. Its translation: CSVQTAFTDTQYF.